A single sample gave rise to the 5 T cell receptor beta chains below, sequenced in a study of CD8 T cells in Susac syndrome (dated by TCRdb to between 2019 and 2020). Library generation was performed with the immunoSEQ multiplex PCR assay. RNA was extracted using the RNeasy kit, and about 0.5 to 1 microgram was reverse transcribed with random hexamers. In-frame beta chains were kept once TCRdb had trimmed the public reads at Q25 with fastp and called clones with MiXCR. CDR3 protein sequences are deduplicated, and each keeps its most common genes and DNA. This sample lists about 300,000 distinct CDR3 sequences; approximately 85% were detected once. The top ten constitute 0.21% of the sample. Sequenced sample: CD8+ T cells from PBMCs. These receptors all stem from a human donor with multiple sclerosis.

This chain connects TRBV29-1 to TRBJ2-1; 10 bases fit TRBD2. V lost 5 bases to trimming and J lost 5 bases; unmatched junction nucleotides: 9. CDR1 and CDR2 (germline): SQVTM, ANQGSEA. This CDR3 is 15 amino acids long. CDR3 in DNA: TGCAGCGTTACCCCGACTAGCGGGTATAACAATGAGCAGTTCTTC. Amino acids: CSVTPTSGYNNEQFF.

For the CDR3, the DNA is TGCAGTGCCGGGTCAGGGGATTCGTACAATGAGCAGTTCTTC. Encoded protein: CSAGSGDSYNEQFF. The V call is TRBV20-1, the J call TRBJ2-1, with TRBD1 as a possible D gene (6 bases). The CDR3 contains 14 residues. Germline V gene lookup returns CDR1 DFQATT and CDR2 SNEGSKA (reference sequence). Trimming left V 6 bases short and J 4 bases short, with 16 bases between.

The gene calls are TRBV10-1 and TRBJ2-1, with D tentatively TRBD1 (6 bases). This CDR3 region has 14 residues. Germline V lookup: CDR1 WNHNN, CDR2 SYGVQD (reference sequence). The germline V and J ends were trimmed by 2 bases and 5 bases, with 10 bases remaining between them. CDR3 sequence reads: CASSEGGNHNEQFF. The CDR3, as DNA: TGCGCCAGCAGTGAGGGGGGCAACCACAATGAGCAGTTCTTC.

J is TRBJ2-2 and V is TRBV7-2; D might be TRBD1 (6 bases). Trimming removed 3 bases from V and 6 bases from J, with 20 bases in between. The CDR3 is 17 amino acids. Germline CDR1 is SGHTA and CDR2 is FQGNSA. This chain's CDR3 is CASSFDGGVGFAGELFF. Written as DNA, the CDR3 is TGTGCCAGCAGCTTCGATGGGGGCGTTGGTTTTGCCGGGGAGCTGTTTTTT.

The chain links TRBV2 to TRBJ2-2; the match to TRBD1 covers 9 bases. With V trimmed by 4 bases and J by 7 bases, 13 bases remained unmatched. In germline, CDR1 is SNHLY, CDR2 FYNNEI. The CDR3 contains 17 residues. DNA for the CDR3: TGTGCCAGCAGTGGAGTATTCGGGGACAGGGTGCACGGGGAGCTGTTTTTT. Its protein is CASSGVFGDRVHGELFF.